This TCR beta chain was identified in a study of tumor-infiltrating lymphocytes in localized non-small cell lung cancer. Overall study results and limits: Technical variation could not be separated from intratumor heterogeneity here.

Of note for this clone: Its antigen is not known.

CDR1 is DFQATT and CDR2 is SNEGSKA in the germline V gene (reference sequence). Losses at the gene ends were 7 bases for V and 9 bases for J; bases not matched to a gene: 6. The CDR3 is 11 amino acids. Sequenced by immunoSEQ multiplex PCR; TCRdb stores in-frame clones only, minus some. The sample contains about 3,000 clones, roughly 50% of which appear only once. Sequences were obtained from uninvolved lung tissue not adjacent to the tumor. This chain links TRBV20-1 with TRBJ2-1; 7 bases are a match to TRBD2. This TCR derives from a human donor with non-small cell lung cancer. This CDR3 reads CSVTSASEQFF. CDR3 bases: TGCAGTGTAACTAGCGCCAGTGAGCAGTTCTTC.